The entry below gives a single T cell receptor beta chain sequence along with its context. This record comes from a study of blood T cell repertoires in COVID-19. Study at large: The cDNA or gDNA used as material had been derived from T cells, B-cell-depleted T cells, or PBMCs.

This CDR3 is 15 amino acids long. V trimming: 1 base; J trimming: 2 bases; junction bases outside the gene matches: 0. Germline V lookup: CDR1 SGHDT, CDR2 YYEEEE. Seattle's cohort entered during active infection and was followed longitudinally. Authors' methods: Reference gene primer amplification gave nucleated cell count estimates. Some clones are missing from TCRdb's copy, which holds only in-frame ones; the method was immunoSEQ multiplex PCR. V and J calls and clone size are those listed in that table; D and trimming were worked out from the DNA. The table lists roughly 280,000 clones, approximately 91% of them singletons, with about 11% in the top ten.

The chain recombines TRBV5-6 with TRBJ2-6; 7 bases agree with TRBD1. The clonotype was recovered from a woman aged 25 to 39 with COVID-19, enrolled during active disease. The source material was peripheral blood. In nucleotides, the CDR3 is TGTGCCAGCAGCTTGCAGGGGGCTGGGGCCAACGTCCTGACTTTC. Amino acids: CASSLQGAGANVLTF.